Listed here are 3 T cell receptor beta chains from one sample, sequenced in a study of blood T cell repertoires in COVID-19. Here immunoSEQ multiplex PCR was the method, and the copy in TCRdb shows in-frame clones only, minus some. This table has 250,000 to 300,000 clones, around 89% appearing once. Sequenced: peripheral blood. These receptors all stem from a woman aged 60-75 years with acute or convalescent COVID-19.

The chain combines TRBV7-2 with TRBJ2-1, with D hard to call. Deletions cut 3 bases from V and 5 bases from J, with 5 bases between. Germline values: CDR1 SGHTA, CDR2 FQGNSA. The CDR3 consists of 12 residues. This chain's CDR3 is CASSFVNNEQFF. The CDR3 DNA follows: TGTGCCAGCAGCTTCGTAAACAATGAGCAGTTCTTC.

The rearrangement links TRBV29-1 to TRBJ1-2; unclear D gene. The CDR3 is 13 residues long. The V end lost 6 bases, the J end lost 4 bases, and 15 bases lay between the germline ends. Germline CDR1 reads SQVTM; CDR2 reads ANQGSEA. CDR3 nucleotides: TGCAGCGTCGCCTTTCAGGTGATCTATGGCTACACCTTC. Amino acid sequence: CSVAFQVIYGYTF.

The count of this clone is one. The gene calls are TRBV28 and TRBJ1-5, with TRBD1 as a possible D gene (6 bases). Between the trimmed V and J ends, which lost 0 bases and 3 bases, there was a span of 15 bases. The CDR3 sequence is 17 residues long. Germline V lookup: CDR1 MDHEN, CDR2 SYDVKM. This chain's CDR3 is CASSLWRRDRPNQPQHF. CDR3 nucleotides: TGTGCCAGCAGTTTATGGCGAAGAGACAGGCCCAATCAGCCCCAGCATTTT.